The 26 T cell receptor beta chains below were found in one sample sequenced in a study of cytomegalovirus exposure and HLA in healthy donors. It was with 60 Vbeta and 13 Jbeta primers that the PCR ran. Clones were sequenced by immunoSEQ multiplex PCR, and TCRdb holds only the in-frame ones, with some missing. The table shows more than 80,000 clones, with 65% to 85% occurring only once. The sample comprised PBMCs. These receptors were taken from a woman aged 60 to 75 in good health and CMV-seropositive.

The rearrangement uses TRBV30 and TRBJ1-5, with D hard to call. This CDR3 is 13 amino acids long. The germline V gene encodes CDR1 GTSNPN and CDR2 SVGIG (reference sequence). The V end lost 0 bases, the J end lost 7 bases, and 10 bases lay between the germline ends. The CDR3 reads CAWSVALKQPQHF. Here the CDR3 DNA reads TGTGCCTGGAGTGTGGCTCTCAAACAGCCCCAGCATTTT.

The chain couples TRBV7-9 to TRBJ2-7, with TRBD2 identical over 7 bases. This CDR3 spans 12 amino acids. V lost 5 bases, J lost 5 bases, and 3 bases stayed unmatched. CDR1 is SEHNR, CDR2 FQNEAQ, per germline (reference sequence). The chain's CDR3 is CASSPGRDEQYF. The CDR3 DNA follows: TGTGCCAGCAGCCCAGGGAGGGACGAGCAGTACTTC.

This clone was seen once. The V and J genes are TRBV28 and TRBJ1-5; 7 bases fit TRBD1. Germline V CDR1 and CDR2: MDHEN, SYDVKM. Losses at the gene ends were 4 bases for V and 4 bases for J; bases not matched to a gene: 16. This CDR3 region has 18 residues. The CDR3 protein is CASSYGDREPWINQPQHF. The CDR3 coding sequence is TGTGCCAGCAGTTACGGAGACAGGGAGCCATGGATTAATCAGCCCCAGCATTTT.

The V and J genes are TRBV6-1 and TRBJ2-1, with a tentative D call TRBD2 (6 bases). V gave up 9 bases and J gave up 2 bases, with 14 bases separating them. In germline, CDR1 is MNHNS, CDR2 SASEGT. The CDR3 is 14 amino acids. CDR3 nucleotides: TGTGCCAGTAGTAGGGCGGGACCCTACAATGAGCAGTTCTTC. It is translated as CASSRAGPYNEQFF.

The chain couples TRBV18 to TRBJ2-7; D possibly corresponds to TRBD2 (6 bases). The V and J ends lost 6 bases and 3 bases respectively, with 9 bases between them. The germline V gene has CDR1 KGHSH and CDR2 LQKENI. The CDR3 is 12 residues long. The CDR3 sequence: CASSRTNYEQYF. In nucleotides, the CDR3 is TGTGCCAGCTCGCGGACTAACTACGAGCAGTACTTC.

This chain joins TRBV12-5 and TRBJ2-1; D unclear. The CDR3 has 13 amino acids. Germline V gives CDR1 LGHNT, CDR2 FRNRAP. Deletions cut 2 bases from V and 9 bases from J, with 11 bases between. This chain's CDR3 is CASGLTSVREQFF. The DNA for the CDR3 is TGTGCTAGTGGTTTGACCAGCGTCCGTGAGCAGTTCTTC.

J is TRBJ1-4 and V is TRBV10-1; 9 bases line up with TRBD1. The CDR3 consists of 15 residues. The germline V gene has CDR1 WNHNN and CDR2 SYGVQD (reference sequence). The junction had 2 bases not matched to a gene; V was cut back by 0 bases and J by 6 bases. CDR3 DNA sequence: TGCGCCAGCAGTGAGTCGAACAGGGGGCATGAAAAACTGTTTTTT. Its translation: CASSESNRGHEKLFF.

This clone was seen a handful of times. The chain employs TRBV7-9 and TRBJ1-3; D unresolved. This CDR3 contains 15 residues. Trimming took 4 bases from V and 4 from J, leaving 14 bases between them. Germline V gives CDR1 SEHNR, CDR2 FQNEAQ (reference sequence). For the CDR3, the DNA is TGTGCCAGCAGCTCCCGAGGGAGACTCGGAAACACCATATATTTT. This gives the protein CASSSRGRLGNTIYF.

V is TRBV19 and J is TRBJ1-1; a possible D gene is TRBD1 (6 bases). Looked up from germline, CDR1 is LNHDA and CDR2 is SQIVND (reference sequence). V was pared by 3 bases and J by 5 bases, with 13 bases between. The CDR3 has 14 amino acids. CDR3 nucleotides: TGTGCCAGTAGTATCAACAGGGTCGTTACTGAAGCTTTCTTT. Protein product: CASSINRVVTEAFF.

This clone was recorded once. The V call is TRBV7-9, the J call TRBJ2-1; 8 bases match TRBD2. Germline assignment: CDR1 SEHNR and CDR2 FQNEAQ (reference sequence). This CDR3 contains 18 residues. Losses at the gene ends were 0 bases for V and 5 bases for J; bases not matched to a gene: 12. CDR3 protein: CASSLAPGWTSTHNEQFF. The CDR3 bases are TGTGCCAGCAGCTTAGCGCCAGGATGGACTAGCACCCACAATGAGCAGTTCTTC.

This rearrangement joins TRBV4-1 to TRBJ2-5; 7 bases fit TRBD2. The DNA end lines up better with TRBJ2-7; the J call may be wrong. This CDR3 contains 14 residues. CDR1 and CDR2 from the germline V gene are MGHRA and YSYEKL. CDR3 coding DNA: TGCGCCAGCAGCGTTAGCGGGTCCACCTACGAGCAGTACTTC. Its translation: CASSVSGSTYEQYF.

The V and J genes are TRBV19 and TRBJ2-1, with TRBD1 matching over 8 bases. Looked up from germline, CDR1 is LNHDA and CDR2 is SQIVND (reference sequence). This CDR3 contains 16 residues. V trimming: 3 bases; J trimming: 5 bases; junction bases outside the gene matches: 9. The CDR3 here is CASSILGQGANNEQFF. As DNA, the CDR3 is TGTGCCAGTAGTATCTTGGGGCAGGGGGCCAACAATGAGCAGTTCTTC.

V usage is TRBV7-3 and J usage is TRBJ2-7; 8 positions match TRBD2. CDR1 and CDR2 from the germline V gene are SGHTA and FQGTGA. There are 15 residues in the CDR3. Trimming cost V 5 bases and J 9 bases; bases outside gene matches: 15. The CDR3 coding sequence is TGTGCCAGCAGCCGGGATTACTCAGCGGGAGAAGTGCAGTACTTC. This gives the protein CASSRDYSAGEVQYF. The whole variable domain, filled in from reference TRBV7-3 and TRBJ2-7, reads GAGVSQTPSNKVTEKGKYVELRCDPISGHTALYWYRQSLGQGPEFLIYFQGTGAADDSGLPNDRFFAVRPEGSVSTLKIQRTERGDSAVYLCASSRDYSAGEVQYFGPGTRLTVT.

The CDR3 loop is CASSKPGQPYEQYF. The CDR3 bases are TGTGCCAGTAGTAAGCCGGGACAGCCCTACGAGCAGTACTTC. This chain uses TRBV19 with TRBJ2-7, with 7 bases identical to TRBD1. The CDR3 runs 14 residues. Trimming removed 4 bases from V and 2 bases from J; junction bases left unmatched: 5. The germline gives CDR1 LNHDA, CDR2 SQIVND (reference sequence).

This chain uses TRBV2 with TRBJ2-3; possibly TRBD1 for D (5 bases). Germline V gives CDR1 SNHLY, CDR2 FYNNEI. V was trimmed by 3 bases and J by 7 bases, leaving 8 bases between them. This CDR3 is 12 amino acids long. In nucleotides, the CDR3 is TGTGCCAGCAGTGAGGGGCAGAATACGCAGTATTTT. Protein: CASSEGQNTQYF.

This chain uses TRBV10-3 with TRBJ1-3; D is ambiguous. Trimming cost V 0 bases and J 0 bases, with 9 bases left between them. The CDR3 sequence is 16 residues long. Germline lookup yields CDR1 ENHRY and CDR2 SYGVKD. The CDR3 DNA reads as TGTGCCATCAGTGAGTCGATTGGCAGCTCTGGAAACACCATATATTTT. Its translation: CAISESIGSSGNTIYF.

The chain combines TRBV5-8 with TRBJ2-2; 12 bases align to TRBD2. Germline values: CDR1 SGHTS, CDR2 YDEGEE. The CDR3 spans 16 residues. V trimming: 5 bases; J trimming: 3 bases; junction bases outside the gene matches: 5. The CDR3: CASRASGRAYTGELFF. CDR3 nucleotides: TGTGCCAGCAGGGCTAGCGGGAGGGCGTACACCGGGGAGCTGTTTTTT.

The chain links TRBV6-1 to TRBJ1-5; D is undetermined. Deletions cut 8 bases from V and 0 bases from J, with 11 bases between. Germline-derived CDR1 and CDR2 are MNHNS and SASEGT. This CDR3 spans 14 amino acids. For the CDR3, the DNA is TGTGCCAGCGAGGGCGGGCTTAGCAATCAGCCCCAGCATTTT. It yields the protein CASEGGLSNQPQHF.

The chain couples TRBV7-2 to TRBJ1-2; D gene unclear. Trimming took off 2 bases at V and 4 bases at J, with 14 bases between the two ends. Germline V gives CDR1 SGHTA, CDR2 FQGNSA. The CDR3 totals 15 residues. CDR3 region: CASSLISSLLYGYTF. The CDR3, as DNA: TGTGCCAGCAGCTTAATTTCGAGCCTGCTCTATGGCTACACCTTC.

V is TRBV6-5 and J is TRBJ1-5; 9 nucleotides line up with TRBD1. The CDR3 spans 16 residues. CDR1 MNHEY and CDR2 SVGAGI come from the germline V gene. Trimming took 0 bases from V and 3 from J; bases not matched to a gene: 3. The CDR3 coding sequence is TGTGCCAGCAGTTACTCGGGACAGGGATCCAATCAGCCCCAGCATTTT. Its translation: CASSYSGQGSNQPQHF.

The CDR3 coding sequence is TGCGCCAGCAGCCGGCAATTCGGGGAGACCCAGTACTTC. It specifies CASSRQFGETQYF. This rearrangement joins TRBV4-1 to TRBJ2-5; no firm D call. V dropped 4 bases and J dropped 5 bases, with 11 bases sitting between them. The length of the CDR3 is 13 residues. In germline, CDR1 is MGHRA, CDR2 YSYEKL.

This clone was counted at least ten times. This sequence joins TRBV7-9 and TRBJ1-1; D is unclear. Deletions cut 5 bases from V and 2 bases from J, with 9 bases between. Per the germline V gene, CDR1 is SEHNR and CDR2 is FQNEAQ (reference sequence). This CDR3 has 13 amino acids. The CDR3 DNA reads TGTGCCAGCAGCCCTTATTCTAACACTGAAGCTTTCTTT. Translation gives CASSPYSNTEAFF.

The gene calls are TRBV19 and TRBJ2-1, with 10 nucleotides matching TRBD2. Trimming at V came to 4 bases and at J to 9 bases, leaving 9 bases not matched to a gene. This CDR3 contains 15 residues. CDR1 is LNHDA, CDR2 SQIVND, per germline (reference sequence). This CDR3 reads CASSKTSGYLGEQFF. CDR3 bases: TGTGCCAGTAGTAAGACTAGCGGGTATCTGGGTGAGCAGTTCTTC.

This chain links TRBV27 with TRBJ1-1; possible D gene TRBD1, 6 bases. The CDR3 extends over 14 amino acids. V gave up 2 bases and J gave up 4 bases, with 11 bases separating them. CDR1 and CDR2 (germline): MNHEY, SMNVEV (reference sequence). The CDR3, as DNA: TGTGCCAGCAGTTTAGAGGGGGTAGGCACTGAAGCTTTCTTT. Its protein product is CASSLEGVGTEAFF.

V and J are TRBV9 and TRBJ1-2; the D gene is possibly TRBD1 (5 bases). This CDR3 region has 15 residues. Germline V gene data show CDR1 as SGDLS and CDR2 as YYNGEE. The germline V and J ends were trimmed by 0 bases and 0 bases, with 9 bases remaining between them. CDR3 in amino acids: CASSVEGSTNYGYTF. CDR3 in DNA: TGTGCCAGCAGCGTAGAGGGGTCGACTAACTATGGCTACACCTTC. The whole variable domain, remainder taken from reference TRBV9 and TRBJ1-2, is DSGVTQTPKHLITATGQRVTLRCSPRSGDLSVYWYQQSLDQGLQFLIQYYNGEERAKGNILERFSAQQFPDLHSELNLSSLELGDSALYFCASSVEGSTNYGYTFGSGTRLTVV.

This chain links TRBV6-1 with TRBJ1-5; D is unclear. Germline CDR1 and CDR2: MNHNS and SASEGT. Trimming removed 0 bases at V and 3 bases at J, with 15 bases between. The length of the CDR3 is 17 residues. The CDR3 protein is CASSEARRALTNQPQHF. The CDR3, as DNA: TGTGCCAGCAGTGAAGCGAGGAGGGCCCTTACCAATCAGCCCCAGCATTTT.